These 15 T cell receptor beta chains were sequenced from one sample in a study of blood T cell repertoires in COVID-19. Data came from immunoSEQ multiplex PCR; TCRdb stores just in-frame clones and leaves some out. Among roughly 100,000 clones listed, around 84% were seen once. The sequenced sample consisted of peripheral blood. All receptors derive from a man in his fifties or sixties with active or convalescent COVID-19.

About this clone: Additional DNA sequences in this sample encode the identical CDR3. The V and J genes are TRBV19 and TRBJ1-5, with 8 bases matching TRBD1. CDR3 length equals 14 residues. The trim removed 6 bases at V and 4 bases at J, leaving 5 bases unmatched. Germline lookup yields CDR1 LNHDA and CDR2 SQIVND (reference sequence). This CDR3 reads CASSVTGANQPQHF. CDR3 DNA: TGTGCCAGTAGCGTGACAGGGGCGAATCAGCCCCAGCATTTT.

The V gene is TRBV29-1, the J gene TRBJ2-5; TRBD1 matches 8 bases. V shed 6 bases and J 5 bases; nucleotides not matched to a gene: 11. The germline CDR1 and CDR2 sequences are SQVTM and ANQGSEA. This CDR3 region has 14 residues. The CDR3 spells CSVITGQGPETQYF. CDR3 nucleotide sequence: TGCAGCGTGATCACCGGACAGGGCCCCGAGACCCAGTACTTC.

This sequence joins TRBV9 and TRBJ1-2; a weak D match, TRBD1 (5 bases). This CDR3 has 17 residues. V was shortened by 4 bases and J by 10 bases, with 29 bases between the two germline ends. The germline CDR1 and CDR2 sequences are SGDLS and YYNGEE. CDR3 protein: CASSSGGTDTLLWDYTF. The CDR3, as DNA: TGTGCCAGCAGCTCCGGGGGAACCGATACATTACTATGGGACTACACCTTC.

V and J are TRBV7-9 and TRBJ2-7, with D perhaps matching TRBD1 (6 bases). The V gene lost 4 bases and the J gene lost 6 bases, with 10 bases spanning the gap. Germline V CDR1 and CDR2: SEHNR, FQNEAQ (reference sequence). This CDR3 comprises 12 residues. The CDR3 bases are TGTGCCAGCAGCTCACAGGGTCTCGAGCAGTACGTC. Its protein product is CASSSQGLEQYV.

The rearrangement joins TRBV6-2 or TRBV6-3 to TRBJ2-7, with 7 nucleotides matching TRBD1. There are 16 residues in the CDR3. The germline CDR1 and CDR2 sequences are MNHEY and SVGEGT. The J segment lost 3 bases and the V segment lost 2 bases, leaving 10 bases of the junction unmatched. CDR3 bases: TGTGCCAGCAGTTACCGTGGGGACAGAATACTCTACGAGCAGTACTTC. This translates into CASSYRGDRILYEQYF.

This chain connects TRBV9 to TRBJ2-2; weak D call: TRBD1 (6 bases). Germline CDR1 SGDLS, CDR2 YYNGEE. V dropped 4 bases and J dropped 3 bases, with 16 bases sitting between them. The CDR3 sequence is 16 residues long. The CDR3 nucleotides read TGTGCCAGCAGCTTCCGGGACACTGGGTACACCGGGGAGCTGTTTTTT. It is translated as CASSFRDTGYTGELFF.

This clone was detected once. The CDR3: CASREQGVGEQFF. CDR3 coding DNA: TGTGCCAGCCGCGAACAGGGGGTCGGTGAGCAGTTCTTC. The chain recombines TRBV12-3 or TRBV12-4 with TRBJ2-1; 8 nucleotides agree with TRBD1. V shed 8 bases and J 9 bases; nucleotides not matched to a gene: 9. The CDR3 is 13 residues long.

The chain combines TRBV29-1 with TRBJ2-5; 7 bases are shared with TRBD2. Germline CDR1 SQVTM, CDR2 ANQGSEA. The V gene end was trimmed by 7 bases and the J gene end by 4 bases; junction bases not matched to a gene: 15. The CDR3 covers 15 residues. In DNA form, the CDR3 reads TGCAGCGCCCAGAGCCGGCTAGCGGTACGAGAGACCCAGTACTTC. As protein: CSAQSRLAVRETQYF.

DNA of the CDR3: TGTGCCATCAGTGCTGGGCCCGGTGGCAATCAGCCCCAGCATTTT. Amino acid sequence: CAISAGPGGNQPQHF. This rearrangement joins TRBV10-3 to TRBJ1-5; D is undetermined. This CDR3 has 15 amino acids. V lost 4 bases to trimming and J lost 2 bases, with 12 bases between them. Per the germline V gene, CDR1 is ENHRY and CDR2 is SYGVKD.

The V gene is TRBV2, the J gene TRBJ2-2, with TRBD1 identical over 7 bases. The CDR3 loop spans 16 amino acids. Trimming cost V 1 base and J 3 bases; bases outside gene matches: 5. Germline loops: CDR1 SNHLY, CDR2 FYNNEI. The DNA of the CDR3 is TGTGCCAGCAGTGAAGAACCAGGGGGACACACCGGGGAGCTGTTTTTT. This codes for CASSEEPGGHTGELFF.

V and J are TRBV21-1 and TRBJ2-7; the D segment call TRBD1 is taken from the table without a DNA check. TRBV21-1 is recorded as a pseudogene. The CDR3 runs 16 residues. CDR3 bases: TGTGCCAGCAGCAAATTTGGCAGGGGGGAGTCCTACGAGCAGTACGTC. This translates into CASSKFGRGESYEQYV.

This clone was seen only once. The chain carries TRBV2 and TRBJ1-5; D gene ambiguous. This CDR3 contains 13 residues. Trimming took 6 bases from V and 7 from J, leaving 13 bases between them. Germline CDR1 and CDR2: SNHLY and FYNNEI. Here the CDR3 DNA reads TGTGCCAGCAGGGGAACTACGGGGCAGCCCCAGCATTTT. Protein: CASRGTTGQPQHF.

The chain carries TRBV28 and TRBJ1-4; no clear D gene. Trimming pared 3 bases from V and 3 bases from J, leaving 5 bases between. CDR3 size: 13 residues. Germline V CDR1 and CDR2: MDHEN, SYDVKM. CDR3 amino acids: CASSLEPNEKLFF. DNA for the CDR3: TGTGCCAGCAGTTTGGAGCCTAATGAAAAACTGTTTTTT.

This rearrangement joins TRBV24-1 to TRBJ2-7; 10 positions match TRBD2. Germline V gene lookup returns CDR1 KGHDR and CDR2 SFDVKD. CDR3 size: 19 residues. The ends lost 5 bases at V and 0 bases at J; junction bases unmatched: 15. The CDR3 protein is CATSGLQTLAGEPSYEQYV. The CDR3 DNA sequence: TGTGCCACCAGTGGTTTACAGACTCTAGCGGGGGAGCCCTCCTACGAGCAGTACGTC.

A single count supports this clone. This rearrangement joins TRBV7-9 to TRBJ2-7; a weak D match, TRBD1 (6 bases). Germline V gives CDR1 SEHNR, CDR2 FQNEAQ (reference sequence). The CDR3 is 15 amino acids. Trimming pared 1 base from V and 3 bases from J, leaving 13 bases between. CDR3 sequence reads: CASSLESHRDYEQYF. As DNA, the CDR3 is TGTGCCAGCAGCTTAGAATCTCACAGGGACTACGAGCAGTACTTC.